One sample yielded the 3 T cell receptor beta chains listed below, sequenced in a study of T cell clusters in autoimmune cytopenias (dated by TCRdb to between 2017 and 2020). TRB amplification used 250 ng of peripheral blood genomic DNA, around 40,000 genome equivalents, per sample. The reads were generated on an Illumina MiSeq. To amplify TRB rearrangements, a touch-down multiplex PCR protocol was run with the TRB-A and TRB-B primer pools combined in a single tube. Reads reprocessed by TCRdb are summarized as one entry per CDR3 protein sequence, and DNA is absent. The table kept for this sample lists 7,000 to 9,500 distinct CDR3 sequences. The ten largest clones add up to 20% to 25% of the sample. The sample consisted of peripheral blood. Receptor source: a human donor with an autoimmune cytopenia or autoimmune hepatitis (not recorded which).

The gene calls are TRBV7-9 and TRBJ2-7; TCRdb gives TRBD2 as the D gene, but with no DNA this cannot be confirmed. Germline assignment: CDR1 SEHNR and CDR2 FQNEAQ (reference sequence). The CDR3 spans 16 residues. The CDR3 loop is CASSLGTSGGAHEQYF.

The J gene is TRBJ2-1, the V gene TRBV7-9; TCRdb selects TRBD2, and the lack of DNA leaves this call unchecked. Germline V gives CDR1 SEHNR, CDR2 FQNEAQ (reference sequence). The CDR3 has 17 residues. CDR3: CASSPLQTSGSRYEQFF.

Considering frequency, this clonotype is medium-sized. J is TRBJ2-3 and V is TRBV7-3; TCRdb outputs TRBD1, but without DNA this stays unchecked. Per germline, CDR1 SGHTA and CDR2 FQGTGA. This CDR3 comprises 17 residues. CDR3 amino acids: CASSLKPGVAGDGTQYF.